The 20 T cell receptor beta chains below were found in one sample sequenced in a study of cytomegalovirus exposure and HLA in healthy donors (dated by TCRdb to about 2017). The protocol used for the library was the immunoSEQ multiplex PCR assay. For the multiplex PCR, a mixture combining 60 forward primers for TCR Vbeta segments and 13 reverse primers for TCR Jbeta segments was used. TCRdb holds this immuneACCESS table with in-frame rearrangements only. Some clones are missing; in checked studies, unresolved V genes explain under half, and the rest has no known cause. The sample data list about 270,000 clones, and 80% to 90% of these were observed just once. Clones ranked in the top ten supply 3% to 4% of the sample. The source material was PBMCs. All receptors derive from a man aged 35 to 55 in good health and CMV-seropositive.

The chain links TRBV6-1 to TRBJ2-7, with 7 bases fitting TRBD2. The CDR3 length is 14 residues. V gave up 2 bases and J gave up 7 bases; unmatched junction bases: 8. CDR1 MNHNS and CDR2 SASEGT come from the germline V gene. The CDR3, as DNA: TGTGCCAGCAGTGAAACGTGGGACTATCGGGAGCAGTACTTC. Translating it yields CASSETWDYREQYF.

The rearrangement uses TRBV29-1 and TRBJ1-2; unclear D gene. CDR3 length equals 13 residues. The germline gives CDR1 SQVTM, CDR2 ANQGSEA. With 5 bases removed from V and 4 bases from J, the gap between germline ends came to 14 bases. CDR3 in DNA: TGCAGCGTTATCCCGTCCACGGGCTATGGCTACACCTTC. Amino acids: CSVIPSTGYGYTF.

J is TRBJ1-2 and V is TRBV2; perhaps TRBD1 as D (5 bases). The CDR3 is 13 amino acids. Germline-derived CDR1 and CDR2 are SNHLY and FYNNEI. The V gene lost 4 bases and the J gene lost 2 bases, with 8 bases spanning the gap. CDR3: CASSGGLNYGYTF. The DNA for the CDR3 is TGTGCCAGCAGTGGGGGACTGAACTATGGCTACACCTTC.

The genes are TRBV7-8 and TRBJ2-7, with D maybe TRBD2 (7 bases). Trimming removed 7 bases from V and 5 bases from J, with 15 bases in between. The CDR3 spans 13 residues. Germline assignment: CDR1 SGHVS and CDR2 FQNEAQ. In DNA form, the CDR3 reads TGTGCCAGCACTTATATAGGGGGGGACGAGCAGTACTTC. It translates to CASTYIGGDEQYF.

This clone was counted once. The CDR3 protein is CASTGVPPYEQYF. CDR3 nucleotides: TGTGCCAGCACAGGGGTTCCCCCCTACGAGCAGTACTTC. V is TRBV28 and J is TRBJ2-7, with D tentatively TRBD1 (6 bases). The CDR3 loop spans 13 amino acids. Germline lookup yields CDR1 MDHEN and CDR2 SYDVKM. The V end lost 7 bases, the J end lost 2 bases, and 12 bases lay between the germline ends.

This clone was observed a handful of times. The chain has TRBV2 and TRBJ1-2; the D is unclear. V lost 6 bases, J lost 5 bases, and 10 bases lay in between. Germline assignment: CDR1 SNHLY and CDR2 FYNNEI. There are 12 residues in the CDR3. The CDR3 DNA reads as TGTGCCAGCAGCCCCGACACTTATGGCTACACCTTC. Its protein is CASSPDTYGYTF.

The chain uses TRBV29-1 and TRBJ1-2, with TRBD1 matching 11 bases. Trimming at V came to 6 bases and at J to 7 bases, leaving 10 bases not matched to a gene. Per the germline V gene, CDR1 is SQVTM and CDR2 is ANQGSEA. The CDR3 contains 14 residues. The CDR3 DNA reads as TGCAGCGTCGCCTCCGGGACAGGGGGTAGTGGCTACACCTTC. As protein: CSVASGTGGSGYTF.

The chain uses TRBV19 and TRBJ1-5; 9 bases match TRBD1. The CDR3 runs 16 residues. Per germline, CDR1 LNHDA and CDR2 SQIVND (reference sequence). The trim removed 5 bases at V and 4 bases at J, leaving 9 bases unmatched. CDR3 in amino acids: CASSYWGTGRNQPQHF. Written as DNA, the CDR3 is TGTGCCAGTAGTTATTGGGGGACAGGGCGGAATCAGCCCCAGCATTTT.

This clone has more than one count but fewer than ten. The gene calls are TRBV7-3 and TRBJ1-5, with 9 bases that match TRBD1. The CDR3 has 14 amino acids. Germline-derived CDR1 and CDR2 are SGHTA and FQGTGA. After removal of 6 bases from V and 7 bases from J, the junction contained 7 bases not matched to a gene. CDR3 protein: CASSPTGGGQPQHF. DNA of the CDR3: TGTGCCAGCAGTCCCACAGGGGGCGGACAGCCCCAGCATTTT.

This chain joins TRBV7-9 and TRBJ2-1, with 7 bases aligning to TRBD2. CDR3 size: 14 residues. V trimming: 6 bases; J trimming: 5 bases; junction bases outside the gene matches: 7. Germline V gene sequence: CDR1 SEHNR, CDR2 FQNEAQ (reference sequence). The chain's CDR3 is CASRGGSGDNEQFF. The CDR3 region has the DNA TGTGCCAGCAGAGGAGGGAGCGGGGACAATGAGCAGTTCTTC.

The chain links TRBV10-3 to TRBJ1-4; 12 nucleotides agree with TRBD1. This CDR3 spans 15 amino acids. Germline CDR1 reads ENHRY; CDR2 reads SYGVKD. V was clipped by 6 bases and J by 6 bases; unmatched bases: 5. The CDR3 loop reads CAIRGTGGAHEKLFF. CDR3 DNA sequence: TGTGCCATCAGAGGGACAGGGGGCGCCCATGAAAAACTGTTTTTT.

This chain connects TRBV29-1 to TRBJ2-7; D remains unclear. Trimming removed 4 bases at V and 4 bases at J, with 8 bases between. Germline assignment: CDR1 SQVTM and CDR2 ANQGSEA. This CDR3 has 11 amino acids. CDR3 residues: CSVGEAYEQYF. The CDR3 DNA reads as TGCAGCGTTGGTGAGGCTTACGAGCAGTACTTC.

DNA for the CDR3: TGTGCCAGCAGCGTTACTAGCGGGAGTACCGGGGAGCTGTTTTTT. This codes for CASSVTSGSTGELFF. This chain connects TRBV9 to TRBJ2-2; 11 nucleotides agree with TRBD2. The CDR3 has 15 residues. CDR1 SGDLS and CDR2 YYNGEE come from the germline V gene. The V and J ends lost 2 bases and 5 bases, in that order; junction bases with no gene match: 2.

The gene calls are TRBV5-1 and TRBJ2-7, with 9 positions matching TRBD1. This CDR3 is built from 15 residues. Germline values: CDR1 SGHRS, CDR2 YFSETQ. The J segment lost 5 bases and the V segment lost 4 bases, leaving 10 bases of the junction unmatched. The DNA for the CDR3 is TGCGCCAGCAGCATTCCCGGGACAGGGATCCACGAGCAGTACTTC. This gives the protein CASSIPGTGIHEQYF.

This clone was seen only a few times. The rearrangement uses TRBV5-1 and TRBJ2-6; D uncertain. With 5 bases removed from V and 0 bases from J, the gap between germline ends came to 12 bases. The germline V gene has CDR1 SGHRS and CDR2 YFSETQ. The CDR3 contains 16 residues. The CDR3 loop reads CASSPLPGSGANVLTF. The CDR3 DNA follows: TGCGCCAGCAGTCCCCTCCCGGGCTCTGGGGCCAACGTCCTGACTTTC.

The chain has TRBV4-1 and TRBJ2-7; D gene ambiguous. Per germline, CDR1 MGHRA and CDR2 YSYEKL. V lost 1 base to trimming and J lost 3 bases, with 10 bases between them. CDR3 size: 14 residues. The CDR3 spells CASSQVGRNYEQYF. The CDR3 DNA reads TGCGCCAGCAGCCAAGTCGGCAGGAACTACGAGCAGTACTTC.

This clone was detected only once. The chain has TRBV2 and TRBJ2-7; 10 bases fit TRBD2. Germline-derived CDR1 and CDR2 are SNHLY and FYNNEI. The CDR3 has 14 amino acids. V lost 4 bases, J lost 7 bases, and 7 bases stayed unmatched. CDR3 sequence (DNA): TGTGCCAGCAGTGTAAGCGGGAGGGCTGGGGAGCAGTACTTC. It is translated as CASSVSGRAGEQYF.

The genes are TRBV2 and TRBJ2-7, with 7 bases identical to TRBD1. Germline V gene sequence: CDR1 SNHLY, CDR2 FYNNEI. The trim removed 1 base at V and 3 bases at J, leaving 6 bases unmatched. This CDR3 is built from 15 residues. CDR3 DNA: TGTGCCAGCAGTGAAGTCAGGGACAGCGGCTACGAGCAGTACTTC. This encodes CASSEVRDSGYEQYF.

This clone occurred a few times. The genes are TRBV5-6 and TRBJ1-3; 7 positions match TRBD1. The V gene's germline CDR1 is SGHDT and CDR2 YYEEEE. J was trimmed by 0 bases and V by 4 bases; bases with no gene match: 4. The CDR3 consists of 15 residues. The CDR3 sequence is CASSQTGISGNTIYF. The CDR3 region has the DNA TGTGCCAGCAGCCAGACAGGGATCTCTGGAAACACCATATATTTT. Together with reference TRBV5-6 and TRBJ1-3, the CDR3 gives the full variable domain: DAGVTQSPTHLIKTRGQQVTLRCSPKSGHDTVSWYQQALGQGPQFIFQYYEEEERQRGNFPDRFSGHQFPNYSSELNVNALLLGDSALYLCASSQTGISGNTIYFGEGSWLTVV.

V gene TRBV28 combines with J gene TRBJ1-3; D perhaps matches TRBD1 (5 bases). CDR1 is MDHEN, CDR2 SYDVKM, per germline. The CDR3 has 14 residues. The V and J ends lost 7 bases and 0 bases respectively, with 10 bases between them. The DNA for the CDR3 is TGTGCCAGCAAGGAGGGACTCTCTGGAAACACCATATATTTT. Amino acids: CASKEGLSGNTIYF.